The 9 T cell receptor beta chains below all came from one sample that was sequenced in a study of blood T cell repertoires in COVID-19. The data were produced by immunoSEQ multiplex PCR, yet TCRdb's version contains in-frame clones alone and is incomplete. This table has some 160,000 clones, around four fifths appearing once. Sequencing was performed on PBMCs or T cells enriched from blood (not recorded which). The receptor source for this set is a woman aged 45-59 years who had recovered from COVID-19.

V is TRBV19 and J is TRBJ2-3; 7 positions agree with TRBD1. The CDR3 is 17 amino acids. From germline, CDR1 is LNHDA and CDR2 SQIVND (reference sequence). The trim removed 3 bases at V and 5 bases at J, leaving 14 bases unmatched. CDR3 bases: TGTGCCAGTAGTATCGAAAGACCGGGACAGAAACAAGATACGCAGTATTTT. It translates to CASSIERPGQKQDTQYF.

The DNA of the CDR3 is TGTGCCAGCAGTTCCCTTGTGGGGCCCCACTTT. It codes for CASSSLVGPHF. V usage is TRBV28 and J usage is TRBJ1-6, with D possibly being TRBD1 (5 bases). V was cut by 4 bases and J by 18 bases, with 13 bases left in between. Germline V gene data show CDR1 as MDHEN and CDR2 as SYDVKM. CDR3 length equals 11 residues.

Points on this clone: The sample contains more than one DNA sequence encoding this CDR3. The rearrangement links TRBV28 to TRBJ2-7; the D is unclear. This CDR3 is built from 13 residues. Trimming pared 2 bases from V and 2 bases from J, leaving 7 bases between. Germline CDR1 and CDR2: MDHEN and SYDVKM. CDR3 nucleotides: TGTGCCAGCAGTTTAGGGCCGACCTACGAGCAGTACTTC. Protein: CASSLGPTYEQYF.

The CDR3 sequence: CASSLGRLAGYSSYNEQFF. DNA for the CDR3: TGTGCCAGCAGTTTGGGTAGACTAGCGGGGTACAGCTCCTACAATGAGCAGTTCTTC. The chain is built from TRBV7-2 and TRBJ2-1; 11 bases are shared with TRBD2. This CDR3 contains 19 residues. The V gene end was trimmed by 6 bases and the J gene end by 0 bases; junction bases not matched to a gene: 13. Per the germline V gene, CDR1 is SGHTA and CDR2 is FQGNSA.

The V and J genes are TRBV24-1 and TRBJ2-7; TRBD1 is a possible D gene (6 bases). The CDR3 is 11 amino acids. Germline V gene data show CDR1 as KGHDR and CDR2 as SFDVKD. The V and J ends lost 9 bases and 4 bases respectively, with 9 bases between them. CDR3 sequence reads: CATQGQYEQYF. The CDR3 coding sequence is TGTGCCACCCAAGGACAGTACGAGCAGTACTTC.

This chain joins TRBV10-2 and TRBJ2-5; 13 nucleotides line up with TRBD2. Trimming removed 8 bases from V and 1 base from J; junction bases left unmatched: 4. The CDR3 consists of 15 residues. The germline V gene has CDR1 WSHSY and CDR2 SAAADI. The CDR3 coding sequence is TGCGCCAGCGGCAGGACTAGCGGGGGCCAAGAGACCCAGTACTTC. As protein: CASGRTSGGQETQYF.

CDR3 coding DNA: TGTGCCAGCAGTCTACTACGTCGGACAGGGTCTAACGAGCAGTACTTC. This codes for CASSLLRRTGSNEQYF. V usage is TRBV28 and J usage is TRBJ2-7, with 8 bases identical to TRBD1. Germline-derived CDR1 and CDR2 are MDHEN and SYDVKM. The J segment lost 5 bases and the V segment lost 5 bases, leaving 14 bases of the junction unmatched. This CDR3 contains 16 residues.

V usage is TRBV3-1 (or the pseudogene TRBV3-2) and J usage is TRBJ2-7; D ambiguous. V lost 1 base, J lost 3 bases, and 4 bases lay in between. The CDR3 consists of 12 residues. CDR1 LGHDT and CDR2 YNNKEL come from the germline V gene (reference sequence). The CDR3: CASSQGDYEQYF. As DNA, the CDR3 is TGTGCCAGCAGCCAAGGCGACTACGAGCAGTACTTC.

Only one count was recorded for this clone. DNA for the CDR3: TGCAGCGTTGAAACGGGAGGAGGGGGTGAGCAGTTCTTC. This gives the protein CSVETGGGGEQFF. The chain has TRBV29-1 and TRBJ2-1; D possibly corresponds to TRBD2 (7 bases). This CDR3 is built from 13 residues. CDR1 SQVTM and CDR2 ANQGSEA come from the germline V gene. Trimming removed 2 bases at V and 9 bases at J, with 14 bases between.